The 6 T cell receptor beta chains reported below all come from one sample, sequenced in a study of tumor-infiltrating lymphocytes in localized non-small cell lung cancer. Sequenced by immunoSEQ multiplex PCR; TCRdb stores in-frame clones only, minus some. Counted here are under 25,000 clones, 55% to 75% occurring once; the ten biggest clones make up roughly 15%. The sample consisted of lung tumor tissue. These receptor sequences come from a human donor with non-small cell lung cancer.

This clone turned up a few times. The J gene is TRBJ2-7, the V gene TRBV29-1; 7 bases map to TRBD2. With V trimmed by 6 bases and J by 5 bases, 10 bases remained unmatched. This CDR3 spans 13 amino acids. From germline, CDR1 is SQVTM and CDR2 ANQGSEA. The DNA of the CDR3 is TGCAGCGTGCGAGGGGAGGGTTGGAACGAGCAGTACTTC. Amino acids: CSVRGEGWNEQYF.

This clone was counted only a few times. The J gene is TRBJ2-5, the V gene TRBV28; D is unresolved. The CDR3 totals 12 residues. V lost 10 bases, J lost 2 bases, and 11 bases lay in between. CDR1 and CDR2 from the germline V gene are MDHEN and SYDVKM. CDR3 loop: CAIMTEQETQYF. The CDR3, as DNA: TGTGCCATCATGACGGAACAAGAGACCCAGTACTTC.

The V gene is TRBV6-1, the J gene TRBJ1-5; the D is unclear. With 6 bases removed from V and 5 bases from J, the gap between germline ends came to 11 bases. This CDR3 spans 13 amino acids. CDR1 is MNHNS, CDR2 SASEGT, per germline. The CDR3 nucleotides read TGTGCCAGCAGGGTTCTACTTGATCAGCCCCAGCATTTT. It encodes CASRVLLDQPQHF.

The chain joins TRBV25-1 to TRBJ1-5; D unresolved. Germline loops: CDR1 MGHDK, CDR2 SYGVNS. Trimming cost V 2 bases and J 6 bases, with 17 bases left between them. The CDR3 is 16 residues long. The CDR3 DNA is TGTGCCAGCAGTGAAAAGGACCTCGGGCGGGTTCAGCCCCAGCATTTT. This codes for CASSEKDLGRVQPQHF. The complete variable domain, with remaining parts taken from reference TRBV25-1 and TRBJ1-5, reads EADIYQTPRYLVIGTGKKITLECSQTMGHDKMYWYQQDPGMELHLIHYSYGVNSTEKGDLSSESTVSRIRTEHFPLTLESARPSHTSQYLCASSEKDLGRVQPQHFGDGTRLSIL.

This rearrangement joins TRBV11-1 to TRBJ2-7, with a weak D call TRBD2 (6 bases). The CDR3 totals 12 residues. Germline V gene data show CDR1 as SGHAT and CDR2 as FQDESV (reference sequence). The V gene lost 5 bases and the J gene lost 7 bases, with 12 bases spanning the gap. The CDR3 loop is CASSLDREEQYF. In DNA, the CDR3 is TGTGCCAGCAGCCTAGACCGGGAGGAGCAGTACTTC.

V usage is TRBV2 and J usage is TRBJ2-5; D unclear. V was clipped by 6 bases and J by 1 base, with 9 bases between them. Germline V gene sequence: CDR1 SNHLY, CDR2 FYNNEI. The CDR3 has 13 residues. The chain's CDR3 is CASRTVGQETQYF. The DNA of the CDR3 is TGTGCCAGCAGAACAGTGGGCCAAGAGACCCAGTACTTC.